This TCR beta chain was recovered during a study of T cells in Graves' hyperthyroidism and ophthalmopathy. Template material for amplifying TCR beta CDR3 regions consisted of RNA transcripts. The TCR CDR3 first-round RT-PCR relied on the HTBI primer set. TCRdb re-called the multiplex PCR reads with MiXCR, one entry per CDR3 protein. Of approximately 330,000 distinct CDR3 sequences in the sample, 12% to 15% were seen once. Trimming took off 2 bases at V and 4 bases at J, with 9 bases between the two ends. CDR1 MNHEY and CDR2 SVGAGI come from the germline V gene. The CDR3 is 14 amino acids. This receptor was identified in a woman aged 40 to 55 with Graves' ophthalmopathy. Sequenced sample: blood. The J gene is TRBJ2-1, the V gene TRBV6-5; possible D gene TRBD1, 6 bases. CDR3 coding DNA: TGTGCCAGCAGTTACGGCGGACAGTACAATGAGCAGTTCTTC. Translated: CASSYGGQYNEQFF.